This TCR beta chain was recorded in a study of spatial heterogeneity in lung cancer (dated by TCRdb to between 2019 and 2020). Context from the whole study: Beta-chain transcripts were consistently detected in greater numbers than alpha-chain transcripts, which likely reflects a higher abundance of beta-chain transcripts. In the raw uncorrected reads, each unique combination of TCR and UMI appeared on average more than ten times. TCR alpha and beta repertoires were quantitatively compared across multiple tumor regions, matched nontumor lung and blood in non-small cell lung cancer. The study linked features of the TCR repertoire to counts of nonsynonymous mutations, which were determined by whole-exome sequencing of tumor tissue. Both alpha and beta chains were TCR-sequenced in a few hundred tumor regions, 64 matched nontumor lung samples and 55 to 60 PBMC samples obtained at surgery. The paper's findings and limits, for the study overall: Ubiquitous expanded tumor TCRs showed up in blood more often at tumor resection than at routine follow-up. Additional single-cell paired TCR alpha and beta sequencing was considered necessary to confirm, at a functional level, the hypothesis that regional TCRs recognize regional mutations.

The time point label for this specimen denotes: sample taken at primary tumor resection. Without any cell sorting, TCR sequencing was performed on whole RNA extracted either from tumor and nontumor lung tissue or from cryopreserved PBMC samples. Samples were obtained from 72 patients with early-stage, untreated non-small cell lung cancer from the lung TRACERx cohort. Patients were selected for TCR sequencing only if sufficient RNA was available from at least two tumor regions. This clonotype has a count of ten or more. The antigen it binds to is not known. No base-level quality is on record; no much larger clone is a single base apart. V and J lose 5 bases and 0 bases, and a span of 14 bases separates them. From the germline V gene (reference sequence), CDR1 is SEHNR and CDR2 is FQNEAQ. There are 17 amino acids in the CDR3, from cysteine to phenylalanine inclusive. The CDR3 DNA has 51 bases and is translated from base 1.

Receptors were amplified or captured by 5' RACE. Instrument on record: NextSeq 500. To allow correction of PCR and sequencing errors, the TCR library protocol tagged every TCR cDNA molecule with a unique molecular identifier. The paper's processing steps were these. TCR identification, UMI-based error correction and CDR3 extraction were performed with Decombinator tools. TCRs above a frequency of 2 per 1,000, corresponding to the top 1% of the tumor frequency distribution, were defined as expanded. Rényi diversity was computed with the R vegan package after subsampling each repertoire 100 times to 5,000 TCRs. To build CDR3 similarity networks, amino acid triplet string-kernel similarity was used, and CDR3s were connected when their pairwise similarity was above 0.82. The raw public data were reprocessed by TCRdb itself: fastp quality trimming at Q25, MiXCR clonotype calling, in-frame beta chains only. Rows matching on CDR3 protein sequence are summarized as one entry with the most common DNA and genes. These V and J calls are TCRdb output, not the study's own analysis. This sample comprises tens of thousands of distinct CDR3 sequences, around 5% of them detected only once. The leading ten clones occupy less than 35% of the sample.

This receptor chain uses TRBV7-9 and TRBJ1-6; too little of a D gene remains to name it. The sequence was obtained from a female donor with early-stage non-small cell lung cancer. The specimen was PBMCs, collected at surgery. The nucleotide sequence is given as TGTGCCAGCAGCAAAAGGACGGTGATCTCCTATAATTCACCCCTCCACTTT. Protein translation: CASSKRTVISYNSPLHF.